The 28 T cell receptor beta chains below come from one sample, sequenced in a study of shared clonotypes between healthy human individuals. It was CD45RO-negative cells, positively selected for CCR7, that made up naive CD8 cells, with terminally differentiated effector memory CD45RA+ cells excluded. Profiling relied on immunoSEQ multiplex PCR, and the TCRdb table lists in-frame clones only, not all of them. The profile shows millions of clones, 93% of them singletons. The sample comprised naive CD8+ T cells from PBMCs. The receptors derive from a man younger than 35 in good health. Some clones in this sample may be carry-over from other donors' samples.

The chain recombines TRBV25-1 with TRBJ2-7, with D tentatively TRBD1 (5 bases). CDR1 is MGHDK, CDR2 SYGVNS, per germline. Trimming pared 4 bases from V and 5 bases from J, leaving 12 bases between. The CDR3 is made up of 13 amino acids. CDR3: CASSAGFVNEQYF. The CDR3 bases are TGTGCCAGCAGTGCAGGGTTCGTAAACGAGCAGTACTTC.

This chain uses TRBV7-6 with TRBJ1-1, with TRBD1 matching 12 bases. Germline V gives CDR1 SGHVS, CDR2 FNYEAQ. J was trimmed by 5 bases and V by 3 bases; bases with no gene match: 7. The CDR3 spans 16 residues. The CDR3 DNA sequence: TGTGCCAGCAGCTTGGGACAGGGGGCCATAGGGACTGAAGCTTTCTTT. Its translation: CASSLGQGAIGTEAFF.

V usage is TRBV15 and J usage is TRBJ1-1; D remains unclear. Germline V gives CDR1 LNHNV, CDR2 YYDKDF (reference sequence). The CDR3 spans 15 residues. Trimming removed 1 base at V and 0 bases at J, with 9 bases between. The CDR3 protein is CATSRAARMNTEAFF. CDR3 bases: TGTGCCACCAGCAGAGCCGCCAGGATGAACACTGAAGCTTTCTTT. The entire variable domain, with the rest obtained from reference TRBV15 and TRBJ1-1, is as follows: DAMVIQNPRYQVTQFGKPVTLSCSQTLNHNVMYWYQQKSSQAPKLLFHYYDKDFNNEADTPDNFQSRRPNTSFCFLDIRSPGLGDTAMYLCATSRAARMNTEAFFGQGTRLTVV.

A few counts support this clone. The rearrangement links TRBV11-2 to TRBJ1-3; D gene ambiguous. Germline CDR1 reads SGHAT; CDR2 reads FQNNGV. The CDR3 extends over 14 amino acids. V gave up 4 bases and J gave up 1 base, with 8 bases separating them. The CDR3 reads CASSYSISGNTIYF. The DNA for the CDR3 is TGTGCCAGCAGCTACAGTATATCTGGAAACACCATATATTTT.

The sample holds a few counts of this clone. This CDR3 is also generated by other DNA sequences in the sample. The genes are TRBV7-9 and TRBJ2-1; 11 bases are shared with TRBD2. The CDR3 has 15 residues. The V gene's germline CDR1 is SEHNR and CDR2 FQNEAQ (reference sequence). V dropped 5 bases and J dropped 4; count of bases not matched to a gene: 4. The CDR3 region has the DNA TGTGCCAGCAGCCTGACTAGCGGGATATACAATGAGCAGTTCTTC. This sequence encodes CASSLTSGIYNEQFF.

V is TRBV27 and J is TRBJ2-7; D tentatively fits TRBD1 or TRBD2 (5 bases each). Trimming stripped 3 bases from V and 6 bases from J, with 18 bases between. The CDR3 spans 15 residues. CDR1 is MNHEY and CDR2 is SMNVEV in the germline V gene (reference sequence). CDR3 residues: CASSFSLGAPVEQYF. The CDR3 coding sequence is TGTGCCAGCAGTTTTTCCCTCGGGGCTCCCGTCGAGCAGTACTTC.

This chain links TRBV27 with TRBJ1-5; 7 bases line up with TRBD1. The CDR3 loop spans 14 amino acids. Germline CDR1 reads MNHEY; CDR2 reads SMNVEV (reference sequence). Trimming cost V 5 bases and J 6 bases; bases outside gene matches: 7. In DNA, the CDR3 is TGTGCCAGCAGTGCGACAGGGACGGGTCAGCCCCAGCATTTT. This codes for CASSATGTGQPQHF.

This sequence joins TRBV6-1 and TRBJ2-3; 8 positions agree with TRBD2. Germline trimming cut 4 bases from V and 6 bases from J; bases unmatched to any gene: 21. CDR1 is MNHNS and CDR2 is SASEGT in the germline V gene. The CDR3 contains 19 residues. CDR3 nucleotides: TGTGCCAGCAGTGTCTTGACCCAAAATAGCGGGACCGAACGGGATACGCAGTATTTT. Translated: CASSVLTQNSGTERDTQYF.

The chain is built from TRBV4-3 and TRBJ2-7; 9 bases are a match to TRBD1. V shed 2 bases and J 5 bases; nucleotides not matched to a gene: 13. This CDR3 spans 17 amino acids. Germline CDR1 LGHNA, CDR2 YSLEER. CDR3: CASSQYNSGTGIHEQYF. The CDR3 DNA reads as TGCGCCAGCAGCCAATATAATTCCGGGACAGGGATCCACGAGCAGTACTTC.

The chain combines TRBV6-1 with TRBJ1-1, with D possibly TRBD1 on 5 matching bases. Germline assignment: CDR1 MNHNS and CDR2 SASEGT. The CDR3 extends over 12 amino acids. With 4 bases removed from V and 3 bases from J, the gap between germline ends came to 6 bases. CDR3 DNA: TGTGCCAGCAGTGGGGACTACACTGAAGCTTTCTTT. Amino acids: CASSGDYTEAFF.

The rearrangement joins TRBV19 to TRBJ2-7, with 8 bases aligning to TRBD1. The CDR3 spans 12 residues. The V gene end was trimmed by 6 bases and the J gene end by 7 bases; junction bases not matched to a gene: 5. Germline lookup yields CDR1 LNHDA and CDR2 SQIVND (reference sequence). The CDR3 here is CASSQGASEQYF. CDR3 sequence (DNA): TGTGCCAGTAGCCAGGGGGCGAGTGAGCAGTACTTC.

This clone was counted a single time. The J gene is TRBJ2-1, the V gene TRBV28; TRBD2 matches at 15 bases. The CDR3 totals 17 residues. CDR1 and CDR2 (germline): MDHEN, SYDVKM. The ends lost 5 bases at V and 8 bases at J; junction bases unmatched: 10. CDR3: CASSLWTSGRAVYEQFF. The CDR3 DNA follows: TGTGCCAGCAGTCTTTGGACTAGCGGGAGGGCCGTGTATGAGCAGTTCTTC.

The chain is built from TRBV27 and TRBJ1-3, with a weak D call TRBD1 (5 bases). V dropped 5 bases and J dropped 8 bases, with 16 bases sitting between them. This CDR3 is built from 14 residues. CDR1 MNHEY and CDR2 SMNVEV come from the germline V gene (reference sequence). The CDR3 loop is CASSPPGSSDTIYF. The CDR3 DNA reads TGTGCCAGCAGTCCGCCAGGGAGTAGTGACACCATATATTTT.

V usage is TRBV5-1 and J usage is TRBJ2-5, with D perhaps matching TRBD1 (6 bases). There are 17 residues in the CDR3. Looked up from germline, CDR1 is SGHRS and CDR2 is YFSETQ. V shed 4 bases and J shed 2 bases, with 21 bases lying between them. CDR3 sequence (DNA): TGCGCCAGCAGCGCCGGCGTAATGGGGGCGAAGCAAGAGACCCAGTACTTC. This gives the protein CASSAGVMGAKQETQYF.

The table lists this clone with a few counts. The CDR3 nucleotides are TGTGCCAGCAGCCCGTCGGGAGGGTGGGGCACTGAAGCTTTCTTT. Translated: CASSPSGGWGTEAFF. V is TRBV7-3 and J is TRBJ1-1; D remains unclear. The ends were cut back, 5 bases at V and 4 bases at J, with 17 bases in the middle. Looked up from germline, CDR1 is SGHTA and CDR2 is FQGTGA. CDR3 length equals 15 residues.

This clone has a single count. The rearrangement links TRBV7-3 to TRBJ2-1; 10 nucleotides line up with TRBD2. The germline V gene encodes CDR1 SGHTA and CDR2 FQGTGA. The CDR3 is 16 residues long. After removal of 0 bases from V and 4 bases from J, the junction contained 3 bases not matched to a gene. Here the CDR3 DNA reads TGTGCCAGCAGCTTAACCGGGACTAGCGTTTACAATGAGCAGTTCTTC. Translated, it gives CASSLTGTSVYNEQFF.

The J gene is TRBJ1-5, the V gene TRBV6-5; 9 bases fit TRBD1. The germline CDR1 and CDR2 sequences are MNHEY and SVGAGI. The CDR3 runs to 13 residues. V was pared by 6 bases and J by 7 bases, with 4 bases of the junction left unmatched. The CDR3 sequence is CASRGQGGQPQHF. The DNA for the CDR3 is TGTGCCAGCAGGGGACAGGGTGGCCAGCCCCAGCATTTT.

The chain has TRBV11-2 and TRBJ1-1; tentative D call: TRBD1 (6 bases). The CDR3 spans 15 residues. V dropped 3 bases and J dropped 1 base, with 12 bases sitting between them. Looked up from germline, CDR1 is SGHAT and CDR2 is FQNNGV. The CDR3 nucleotides read TGTGCCAGCAGCTTTGCGTGGGGGCAGAACACTGAAGCTTTCTTT. Its translation: CASSFAWGQNTEAFF. The full variable domain, with the rest looked up from reference TRBV11-2 and TRBJ1-1, is EAGVAQSPRYKIIEKRQSVAFWCNPISGHATLYWYQQILGQGPKLLIQFQNNGVVDDSQLPKDRFSAERLKGVDSTLKIQPAKLEDSAVYLCASSFAWGQNTEAFFGQGTRLTVV.

The rearrangement uses TRBV25-1 and TRBJ1-2; unclear D gene. V dropped 6 bases and J dropped 4 bases, with 12 bases sitting between them. Germline loops: CDR1 MGHDK, CDR2 SYGVNS. The CDR3 sequence is 13 residues long. The CDR3 here is CASRDDGLYGYTF. The CDR3 DNA follows: TGTGCCAGCAGGGACGACGGCCTCTATGGCTACACCTTC.

The chain combines TRBV11-2 with TRBJ2-1, with TRBD2 matching over 12 bases. Germline CDR1 is SGHAT and CDR2 is FQNNGV. The length of the CDR3 is 15 residues. V lost 4 bases and J lost 15; bases outside the gene matches: 13. CDR3 in amino acids: CASSSGTSGSAESFF. As DNA, the CDR3 is TGTGCCAGCAGCTCCGGGACTAGCGGGTCGGCCGAGTCGTTCTTC. The full variable domain, completed using reference TRBV11-2 and TRBJ2-1, is EAGVAQSPRYKIIEKRQSVAFWCNPISGHATLYWYQQILGQGPKLLIQFQNNGVVDDSQLPKDRFSAERLKGVDSTLKIQPAKLEDSAVYLCASSSGTSGSAESFFGPGTRLTVL.

This clone was recorded once. The V gene is TRBV7-6, the J gene TRBJ2-7; 12 nucleotides match TRBD1. V was pared by 1 base and J by 6 bases, with 1 base of the junction left unmatched. From germline, CDR1 is SGHVS and CDR2 FNYEAQ. CDR3 length: 14 residues. CDR3 DNA: TGTGCCAGCAGCTTAGGGGACAGGGGGCTCGAGCAGTACTTC. Amino acid sequence: CASSLGDRGLEQYF.

The gene calls are TRBV7-9 and TRBJ1-1, with a weak D call TRBD1 (5 bases). The germline CDR1 and CDR2 sequences are SEHNR and FQNEAQ (reference sequence). The CDR3 sequence is 15 residues long. Trimming took 1 base from V and 5 from J, leaving 14 bases between them. The CDR3 loop is CASSLDAGRGTEAFF. CDR3 nucleotides: TGTGCCAGCAGCTTAGATGCAGGGAGGGGAACTGAAGCTTTCTTT.

A note on this clone: Other DNA sequences of this sample code for an identical CDR3. This sequence joins TRBV27 and TRBJ2-2; D is ambiguous. CDR1 and CDR2 from the germline V gene are MNHEY and SMNVEV (reference sequence). The CDR3 contains 14 residues. Trimming cost V 3 bases and J 0 bases, with 5 bases left between them. DNA for the CDR3: TGTGCCAGCAGTTTTCTCCCGAACACCGGGGAGCTGTTTTTT. The encoded protein is CASSFLPNTGELFF.

In DNA form, the CDR3 reads TGTGCCAGCAGCTTGGAGGGGCCCCGCTCCTACAATGAGCAGTTCTTC. Its translation: CASSLEGPRSYNEQFF. The rearrangement joins TRBV5-5 to TRBJ2-1, with D possibly TRBD1 on 5 matching bases. CDR1 is SGHKS, CDR2 YYEKEE, per germline (reference sequence). The CDR3 spans 16 residues. V was cut by 0 bases and J by 0 bases, with 10 bases left in between.

As to this clone: Other DNA sequences in this sample translate to the same CDR3. The rearrangement uses TRBV7-9 and TRBJ2-6; D call uncertain. The CDR3 extends over 13 amino acids. Germline V CDR1 and CDR2: SEHNR, FQNEAQ (reference sequence). The germline V and J ends were trimmed by 4 bases and 4 bases, with 5 bases remaining between them. This chain's CDR3 is CASSSPGANVLTF. DNA of the CDR3: TGTGCCAGCAGCTCCCCCGGGGCCAACGTCCTGACTTTC.

The V gene is TRBV2, the J gene TRBJ2-1; TRBD1 agrees at 8 bases. Germline CDR1 SNHLY, CDR2 FYNNEI. The trim removed 4 bases at V and 8 bases at J, leaving 7 bases unmatched. The CDR3 loop spans 14 amino acids. The CDR3: CASSGRGLGYEQFF. As DNA, the CDR3 is TGTGCCAGCAGTGGCAGGGGGCTAGGATATGAGCAGTTCTTC.

CDR3: CASSLEGQTTRFLYEQYF. The CDR3 DNA reads TGTGCCAGCAGCCTGGAAGGCCAGACTACACGATTCCTCTACGAGCAGTACTTC. The J gene is TRBJ2-7, the V gene TRBV7-8, with D tentatively TRBD2 (5 bases). This CDR3 is built from 18 residues. Germline V gene data show CDR1 as SGHVS and CDR2 as FQNEAQ. V was cut by 5 bases and J by 3 bases, with 26 bases left in between.

V usage is TRBV6-5 and J usage is TRBJ2-7, with 7 bases that match TRBD1. This CDR3 region has 12 residues. The J segment lost 3 bases and the V segment lost 8 bases, leaving 4 bases of the junction unmatched. Looked up from germline, CDR1 is MNHEY and CDR2 is SVGAGI. The CDR3: CASRDSHYEQYF. The DNA for the CDR3 is TGTGCCAGCCGGGACAGCCACTACGAGCAGTACTTC.